One sample yielded the 23 T cell receptor beta chains listed below, sequenced in a study of T cell changes during pregnancy in multiple sclerosis. The data were produced by immunoSEQ multiplex PCR, yet TCRdb's version contains in-frame clones alone and is incomplete. The repertoire includes 65,000 to 90,000 clones, about 92% of them detected once, and less than 3.5% sits in the top ten. The sequencing here drew on peripheral blood, taken in the third trimester of pregnancy. All receptors come from a female donor in good health, enrolled as a control in a pregnancy study.

The chain carries TRBV28 and TRBJ2-1, with a tentative D call TRBD2 (5 bases). Germline loops: CDR1 MDHEN, CDR2 SYDVKM. The V gene lost 6 bases and the J gene lost 10 bases, with 10 bases spanning the gap. This CDR3 has 11 residues. This CDR3 is CASRERGEQFF. CDR3 DNA sequence: TGTGCCAGCAGAGAAAGAGGGGAGCAGTTCTTC.

The J gene is TRBJ2-1, the V gene TRBV7-9; 8 nucleotides agree with TRBD2. After removal of 4 bases from V and 3 bases from J, the junction contained 5 bases not matched to a gene. The CDR3 consists of 15 residues. The germline V gene has CDR1 SEHNR and CDR2 FQNEAQ (reference sequence). The CDR3 DNA sequence: TGTGCCAGCAGCTGGGAACTAGCGGTCTACAATGAGCAGTTCTTC. Residues: CASSWELAVYNEQFF.

This sequence joins TRBV11-2 and TRBJ1-1; D uncertain. CDR1 and CDR2 (germline): SGHAT, FQNNGV. The V end was cut by 1 base, the J end by 8 bases, with 20 bases between. This CDR3 region has 16 residues. CDR3 nucleotide sequence: TGTGCCAGCAGCTTAGCGCCCCGTGGCGGGTCGGGCGAAGCTTTCTTT. This translates into CASSLAPRGGSGEAFF.

The V call is TRBV28, the J call TRBJ2-1; 8 bases fit TRBD1. With 4 bases clipped from V and 3 bases from J, the junction kept 5 bases outside the gene matches. The germline gives CDR1 MDHEN, CDR2 SYDVKM. This CDR3 comprises 15 residues. The CDR3 loop is CASSYPGTGYNEQFF. The CDR3 coding sequence is TGTGCCAGCAGTTACCCCGGGACAGGCTACAATGAGCAGTTCTTC.

The chain uses TRBV28 and TRBJ1-5; D not resolved. Germline V lookup: CDR1 MDHEN, CDR2 SYDVKM. The CDR3 has 15 residues. V was trimmed by 7 bases and J by 2 bases, leaving 15 bases between them. DNA for the CDR3: TGTGCCAGCACCCCACGAGGGCTCGGCAATCAGCCCCAGCATTTT. It encodes CASTPRGLGNQPQHF.

The chain combines TRBV7-9 with TRBJ2-7; a weak D match, TRBD2 (6 bases). Germline V gene sequence: CDR1 SEHNR, CDR2 FQNEAQ (reference sequence). The CDR3 spans 11 residues. V lost 8 bases and J 4 bases, leaving 9 bases between the germline ends. As DNA, the CDR3 is TGTGCCAGCGGGACTTCTTACGAGCAGTACTTC. Translation: CASGTSYEQYF.

The V call is TRBV28, the J call TRBJ1-3; unclear D gene. The V and J ends lost 4 bases and 3 bases respectively, with 16 bases between them. This CDR3 is built from 16 residues. The germline V gene has CDR1 MDHEN and CDR2 SYDVKM. The CDR3 reads CASSSPGPVGGNTIYF. As DNA, the CDR3 is TGTGCCAGCAGTTCCCCTGGGCCGGTGGGTGGAAACACCATATATTTT.

The CDR3 is CASSLAGGLAGASDTQYF. The CDR3 DNA reads as TGTGCCAGCAGCTTAGCCGGGGGACTAGCGGGAGCCTCAGATACGCAGTATTTT. This chain joins TRBV7-2 and TRBJ2-3; 14 bases map to TRBD2. Trimming at V came to 0 bases and at J to 4 bases, leaving 6 bases not matched to a gene. The V gene's germline CDR1 is SGHTA and CDR2 FQGNSA. This CDR3 is built from 18 residues.

The genes are TRBV13 and TRBJ2-1; 7 bases agree with TRBD2. CDR1 is PRHDT and CDR2 is FYEKMQ in the germline V gene (reference sequence). The CDR3 is 18 amino acids. Trimming at V came to 4 bases and at J to 0 bases, leaving 12 bases not matched to a gene. The CDR3 loop is CASSSQLGGSSSYNEQFF. The CDR3 nucleotides read TGTGCCAGCAGCTCCCAGTTGGGGGGGTCTAGCTCCTACAATGAGCAGTTCTTC.

The chain recombines TRBV9 with TRBJ2-1; 7 bases are a match to TRBD1. The V and J ends lost 0 bases and 6 bases, in that order; junction bases with no gene match: 9. Germline V gene lookup returns CDR1 SGDLS and CDR2 YYNGEE. The CDR3 loop spans 16 amino acids. The CDR3 loop is CASSVAPEGARNEQFF. Written as DNA, the CDR3 is TGTGCCAGCAGCGTAGCCCCCGAGGGGGCTCGCAATGAGCAGTTCTTC.

J is TRBJ2-7 and V is TRBV18; the D gene is possibly TRBD2 (6 bases). The V end was cut by 4 bases, the J end by 5 bases, with 12 bases between. The germline CDR1 and CDR2 sequences are KGHSH and LQKENI. The CDR3 runs to 13 residues. The CDR3 sequence is CASSLRRANEQYF. CDR3 DNA: TGTGCCAGCTCACTCCGGAGGGCCAACGAGCAGTACTTC.

This chain joins TRBV6-4 and TRBJ2-7, with no clear D. The V gene lost 0 bases and the J gene lost 3 bases, with 15 bases spanning the gap. CDR1 and CDR2 (germline): MRHNA, SNTAGT. CDR3 length: 16 residues. The CDR3 nucleotides read TGTGCCAGCAGTGACTCGATACCAGGAAATAACTACGAGCAGTACTTC. Its translation: CASSDSIPGNNYEQYF.

This chain joins TRBV28 and TRBJ2-1; 9 positions match TRBD2. Germline V gene data show CDR1 as MDHEN and CDR2 as SYDVKM. This CDR3 region has 17 residues. V lost 4 bases to trimming and J lost 8 bases; unmatched junction nucleotides: 15. The chain's CDR3 is CASSSGTAGGRIDEQFF. DNA of the CDR3: TGTGCCAGCAGTTCGGGGACGGCGGGAGGGCGCATCGATGAGCAGTTCTTC.

The V call is TRBV30, the J call TRBJ2-7, with D perhaps TRBD2 (5 bases). Germline CDR1 reads GTSNPN; CDR2 reads SVGIG (reference sequence). The CDR3 sequence is 13 residues long. Between the trimmed V and J ends, which lost 2 bases and 3 bases, there was a span of 11 bases. CDR3 sequence: CAWSSDSLYEQYF. Here the CDR3 DNA reads TGTGCCTGGAGTTCGGACTCGCTCTACGAGCAGTACTTC.

This rearrangement joins TRBV5-6 to TRBJ2-3, with TRBD1 identical over 11 bases. The CDR3 sequence is 11 residues long. From germline, CDR1 is SGHDT and CDR2 YYEEEE. V lost 4 bases to trimming and J lost 13 bases; unmatched junction nucleotides: 2. The CDR3 spells CASSGTGGKYF. The CDR3 DNA reads TGTGCCAGCAGCGGGACAGGGGGAAAGTATTTT.

The chain has TRBV6-1 and TRBJ1-1; 7 bases fit TRBD1. CDR1 and CDR2 (germline): MNHNS, SASEGT. Trimming removed 2 bases from V and 0 bases from J; junction bases left unmatched: 3. The CDR3 totals 15 residues. CDR3 protein: CASSERDRLNTEAFF. The CDR3 bases are TGTGCCAGCAGTGAACGGGACAGATTGAACACTGAAGCTTTCTTT.

This clone turned up a few times. V usage is TRBV5-1 and J usage is TRBJ2-6; D call uncertain. Between the trimmed V and J ends, which lost 0 bases and 0 bases, there was a span of 7 bases. The V gene's germline CDR1 is SGHRS and CDR2 YFSETQ. The CDR3 is made up of 16 amino acids. CDR3 sequence (DNA): TGCGCCAGCAGCTTGGCCACACACTCTGGGGCCAACGTCCTGACTTTC. This translates into CASSLATHSGANVLTF.

In DNA form, the CDR3 reads TGCGCCAGCAGCCGCCTCCCGGGACAGTCGAACACTGAAGCTTTCTTT. Protein sequence: CASSRLPGQSNTEAFF. The chain uses TRBV5-1 and TRBJ1-1; 7 positions agree with TRBD1. Unmatched junction bases numbered 10, after V lost 4 bases and J lost 1 base. CDR1 is SGHRS, CDR2 YFSETQ, per germline. This CDR3 comprises 16 residues.

The J gene is TRBJ1-6, the V gene TRBV11-2; no clear D gene. The V and J ends lost 5 bases and 6 bases respectively, with 5 bases between them. The CDR3 loop spans 12 amino acids. Germline lookup yields CDR1 SGHAT and CDR2 FQNNGV. The CDR3 nucleotides are TGTGCCAGCAGCACAAGTAATTCACCCCTCCACTTT. This codes for CASSTSNSPLHF.

The gene calls are TRBV6-6 and TRBJ2-1; possibly TRBD1 for D (5 bases). CDR3 length: 14 residues. The V end lost 0 bases, the J end lost 8 bases, and 11 bases lay between the germline ends. The germline V gene has CDR1 MNHNY and CDR2 SVGAGI (reference sequence). This CDR3 reads CASSYSSRVDEQFF. DNA of the CDR3: TGTGCCAGCAGTTACTCGTCCAGGGTCGATGAGCAGTTCTTC.

The V call is TRBV7-9, the J call TRBJ2-5; TRBD2 matches at 10 bases. V lost 5 bases to trimming and J lost 3 bases; unmatched junction nucleotides: 6. Germline V gene sequence: CDR1 SEHNR, CDR2 FQNEAQ (reference sequence). This CDR3 spans 15 amino acids. This CDR3 reads CASSPWTSGKETQYF. The CDR3 region has the DNA TGTGCCAGCAGCCCATGGACTAGCGGTAAAGAGACCCAGTACTTC.

The rearrangement joins TRBV28 to TRBJ1-2; possibly TRBD1 for D (6 bases). Germline-derived CDR1 and CDR2 are MDHEN and SYDVKM. V was trimmed by 3 bases and J by 4 bases, leaving 21 bases between them. This CDR3 is built from 17 residues. The CDR3 region has the DNA TGTGCCAGCAGTTTGGCGGGAGATCAGGGGCGAATCTATGGCTACACCTTC. Encoded protein: CASSLAGDQGRIYGYTF.

This rearrangement joins TRBV28 to TRBJ2-3; D might be TRBD2 (6 bases). Trimming shortened V by 4 bases and J by 4 bases, and 21 bases separated the two germline ends. Germline CDR1 reads MDHEN; CDR2 reads SYDVKM. This CDR3 has 17 residues. The CDR3 here is CASSSGASGLAPDTQYF. The CDR3, as DNA: TGTGCCAGCAGTTCGGGCGCTTCGGGGCTAGCGCCAGATACGCAGTATTTT. The variable domain in full, completed from reference TRBV28 and TRBJ2-3, reads DVKVTQSSRYLVKRTGEKVFLECVQDMDHENMFWYRQDPGLGLRLIYFSYDVKMKEKGDIPEGYSVSREKKERFSLILESASTNQTSMYLCASSSGASGLAPDTQYFGPGTRLTVL.